Here is one T cell receptor (beta chain) with its context. Its antigen is unidentified. These data originate in a study of cytomegalovirus exposure and HLA in healthy donors. Study at large: The 120 or so validation repertoires were produced on the same platform as the approximately 670 repertoires of the first cohort. This was reported in a later analysis. Whole-study findings and limits: There were some public TCRs occurring in many donors, but most TCR sequences were rare. Specificity of a few CMV-associated chains for CMV antigens was verified in vitro. One later analysis, an examination of the 90 to 150 validation repertoires, found that first-cohort TCR clusters tended to co-occur in them.

Per germline, CDR1 SGDLS and CDR2 YYNGEE. There are 17 residues in the CDR3. The ends were cut back, 0 bases at V and 2 bases at J, with 17 bases in the middle. Assay used: immunoSEQ multiplex PCR; TCRdb lists only in-frame clones, some missing. The data show 190,000 or so clones, roughly 84% seen once. The clonotype originates from a woman aged 18-29 years in good health and CMV-seropositive. The chain is built from TRBV9 and TRBJ1-2; D is unresolved. Sequenced input: PBMCs. CDR3 protein: CASSVAVEETLNYGYTF. CDR3 DNA sequence: TGTGCCAGCAGCGTAGCGGTAGAGGAAACCCTAAACTATGGCTACACCTTC.